This TCR beta chain came from a study of blood T cell repertoires in COVID-19. In germline, CDR1 is MNHEY, CDR2 SVGEGT. The CDR3 consists of 13 residues. V gave up 6 bases and J gave up 4 bases, with 11 bases separating them. Libraries were prepared by immunoSEQ multiplex PCR; TCRdb keeps only in-frame clonotypes and omits some of them. The sample includes approximately 61,000 clones, about four fifths of them seen just once. V and J are TRBV6-2 or TRBV6-3 and TRBJ2-3; unclear D gene. The sequence came from a human donor in a cohort sampled during active COVID-19. Sequencing was carried out using peripheral blood. This CDR3 reads CASSRLGPDTQYF. CDR3 in DNA: TGTGCCAGCAGCCGCCTGGGCCCAGATACGCAGTATTTT.